The source of this T cell receptor (beta chain) is a study of T cell clonality in common variable immunodeficiency. V was clipped by 3 bases and J by 5 bases, with 19 bases between them. Germline V CDR1 and CDR2: DFQATT, SNEGSKA (reference sequence). The CDR3 contains 15 residues. General observations from the study: Shared TCRbeta clones were fewer between CVID subjects than controls. Compared with healthy controls, CVID subjects showed increased TCRbeta clonality, mostly in about a third.

Sequencing was performed with immunoSEQ multiplex PCR; in TCRdb, only in-frame clones are kept and a portion is missing. The sample contains about 60,000 clones, none of them singletons. Many counts were recorded for this clone. The antigen remains undetermined. The observed sequence ends 3 residues before the CDR3 terminus, with the missing tail filled in from the germline J gene. Donors gave roughly 5 to 8 ml heparinized peripheral whole blood. The chain couples TRBV20-1 to TRBJ1-2; no reliable D call. The receptor was isolated from a person aged 18 to 75 in good health. Sequences were obtained from peripheral blood mononuclear cells. The CDR3 reads CSASSPGSRPYGYTF. CDR3 bases read: TGCAGTGCTAGCTCGCCAGGATCGAGGCCTTATGGC.